Given below is one T cell receptor (beta chain) in context. The sample comes from a study of blood T cell repertoires in COVID-19. The wider study: Nucleic acid was either cDNA or gDNA, and it came from T cells, B-cell-depleted T cells, or PBMCs.

Produced via immunoSEQ multiplex PCR; TCRdb's table is partial and in-frame only. The data show approximately 190,000 clones, roughly 84% seen once. V was pared by 4 bases and J by 1 base, with 1 base of the junction left unmatched. This CDR3 region has 17 residues. Germline assignment: CDR1 WSHSY and CDR2 SAAADI. This sequence was found in a human donor in a cohort sampled during active COVID-19. Sequenced input: peripheral blood. The chain is built from TRBV10-2 and TRBJ2-2; TRBD2 aligns across 15 bases. The chain's CDR3 is CASSGGLAGGNTGELFF. In DNA form, the CDR3 reads TGCGCCAGCAGTGGGGGACTAGCGGGGGGGAACACCGGGGAGCTGTTTTTT.